This T cell receptor (beta chain) was identified in a study of T cells after yellow fever vaccination. This CDR3 has 14 amino acids. Germline CDR1 DFQATT, CDR2 SNEGSKA (reference sequence). Trimming removed 1 base from V and 8 bases from J; junction bases left unmatched: 7. TCRdb itself ran the 5' RACE reads through MiXCR, one entry per CDR3 protein. The profile shows 500,000 to 650,000 distinct CDR3 sequences, 9% to 15% of them singletons. Concerning this clonotype itself: Its antigen is undetermined.

Study-level findings and limits: Clonotypes shared by both compartments, CD4 and CD8, made up a small share.

The chain recombines TRBV20-1 with TRBJ2-2; 7 nucleotides agree with TRBD2. The clonotype originates from a man aged 30 to 45 who received the YFV17D yellow fever vaccine. Source: PBMCs, taken on the day of the yellow fever booster vaccination. The chain's CDR3 is CSARAGGSGGELFF. CDR3 DNA sequence: TGCAGTGCTAGAGCTGGCGGGAGTGGTGGGGAGCTGTTTTTT.